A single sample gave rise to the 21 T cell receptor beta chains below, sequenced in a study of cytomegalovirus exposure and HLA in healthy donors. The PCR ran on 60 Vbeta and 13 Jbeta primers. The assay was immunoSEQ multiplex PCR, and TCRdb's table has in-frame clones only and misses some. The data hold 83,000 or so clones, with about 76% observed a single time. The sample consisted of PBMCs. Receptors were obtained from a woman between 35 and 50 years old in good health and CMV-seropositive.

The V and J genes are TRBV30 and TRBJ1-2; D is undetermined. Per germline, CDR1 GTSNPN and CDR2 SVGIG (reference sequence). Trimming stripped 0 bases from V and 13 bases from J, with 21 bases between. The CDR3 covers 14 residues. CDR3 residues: CAWSVSRATPRFTF. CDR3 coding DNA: TGTGCCTGGAGTGTATCGAGGGCCACCCCCCGGTTCACCTTC.

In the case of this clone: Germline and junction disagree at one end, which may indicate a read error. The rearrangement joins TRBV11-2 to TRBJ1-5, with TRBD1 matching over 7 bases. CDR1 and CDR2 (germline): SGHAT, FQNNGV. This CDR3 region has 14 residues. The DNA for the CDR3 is TGTGCCAGCAGCGTAGACAGGGTGAATCAGCCCCAGCATTTT. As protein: CASSVDRVNQPQHF. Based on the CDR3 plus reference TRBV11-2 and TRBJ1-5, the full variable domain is EAGVAQSPRYKIIEKRQSVAFWCNPISGHATLYWYQQILGQGPKLLIQFQNNGVVDDSQLPKDRFSAERLKGVDSTLKIQPAKLEDSAVYLCASSVDRVNQPQHFGDGTRLSIL.

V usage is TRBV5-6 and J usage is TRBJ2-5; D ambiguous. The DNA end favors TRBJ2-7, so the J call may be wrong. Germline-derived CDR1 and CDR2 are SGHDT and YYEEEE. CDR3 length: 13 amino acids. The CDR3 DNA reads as TGTGCCAGCAGCCTTACAGTTTCCTACGAGCAGTACTTC. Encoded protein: CASSLTVSYEQYF.

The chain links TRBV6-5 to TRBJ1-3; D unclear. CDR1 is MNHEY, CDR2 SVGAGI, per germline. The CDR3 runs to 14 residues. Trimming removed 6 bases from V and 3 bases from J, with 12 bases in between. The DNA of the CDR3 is TGTGCCAGCAGCCCCGGACTGGTTGGAAACACCATATATTTT. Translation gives CASSPGLVGNTIYF.

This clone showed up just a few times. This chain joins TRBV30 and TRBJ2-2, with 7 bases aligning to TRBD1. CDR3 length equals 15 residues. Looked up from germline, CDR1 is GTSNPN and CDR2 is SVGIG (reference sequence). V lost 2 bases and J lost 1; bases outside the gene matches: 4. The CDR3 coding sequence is TGTGCCTGGAGTACCTACAGGGGGAACACCGGGGAGCTGTTTTTT. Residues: CAWSTYRGNTGELFF.

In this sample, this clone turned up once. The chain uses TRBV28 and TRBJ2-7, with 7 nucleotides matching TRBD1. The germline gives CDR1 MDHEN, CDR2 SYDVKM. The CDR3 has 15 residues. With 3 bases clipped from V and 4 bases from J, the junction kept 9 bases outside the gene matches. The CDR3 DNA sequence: TGTGCCAGCAGTTTCCCGACAGGGCCTCCATACGAGCAGTACTTC. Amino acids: CASSFPTGPPYEQYF.

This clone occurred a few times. The CDR3 nucleotides read TGTGCCTGGACTCGGCCCCCCACCGGGGGTGATGAGCAGTTCTTC. Its protein is CAWTRPPTGGDEQFF. The chain combines TRBV30 with TRBJ2-1, with TRBD2 as a possible D gene (6 bases). The CDR3 has 15 amino acids. Germline CDR1 reads GTSNPN; CDR2 reads SVGIG (reference sequence). Trimming left V 4 bases short and J 8 bases short, with 21 bases between.

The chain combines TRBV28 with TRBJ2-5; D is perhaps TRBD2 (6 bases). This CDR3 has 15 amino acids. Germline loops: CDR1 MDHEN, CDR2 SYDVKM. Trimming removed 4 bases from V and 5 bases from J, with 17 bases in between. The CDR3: CASSYSYGGRETQYF. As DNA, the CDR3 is TGTGCCAGCAGTTATTCCTACGGGGGTAGGGAGACCCAGTACTTC.

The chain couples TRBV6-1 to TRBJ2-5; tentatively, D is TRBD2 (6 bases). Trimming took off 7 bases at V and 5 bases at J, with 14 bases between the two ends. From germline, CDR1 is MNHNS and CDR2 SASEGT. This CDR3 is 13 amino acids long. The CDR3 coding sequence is TGTGCCAGCATGCTTGCAGGGAGGGAGACCCAGTACTTC. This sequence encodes CASMLAGRETQYF.

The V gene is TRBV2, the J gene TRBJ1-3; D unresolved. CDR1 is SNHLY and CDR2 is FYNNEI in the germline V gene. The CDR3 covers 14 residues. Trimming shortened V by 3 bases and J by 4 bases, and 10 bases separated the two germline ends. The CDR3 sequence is CASSDRPRGNTIYF. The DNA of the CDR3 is TGTGCCAGCAGTGATAGACCGCGGGGAAACACCATATATTTT.

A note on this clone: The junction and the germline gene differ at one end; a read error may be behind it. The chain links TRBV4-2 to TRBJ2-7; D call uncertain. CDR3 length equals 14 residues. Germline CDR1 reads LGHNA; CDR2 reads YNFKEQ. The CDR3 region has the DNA TGTGCCAGCAGCCAAGGAAAGAACTCCTACGAGCGGTACTTC. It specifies CASSQGKNSYERYF.

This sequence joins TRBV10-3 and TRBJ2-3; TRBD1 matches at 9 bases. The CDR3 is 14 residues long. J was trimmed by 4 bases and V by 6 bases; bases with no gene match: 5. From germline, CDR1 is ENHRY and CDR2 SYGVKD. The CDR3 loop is CAIRMTGGPDTQYF. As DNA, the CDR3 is TGTGCCATCAGGATGACAGGGGGTCCAGATACGCAGTATTTT.

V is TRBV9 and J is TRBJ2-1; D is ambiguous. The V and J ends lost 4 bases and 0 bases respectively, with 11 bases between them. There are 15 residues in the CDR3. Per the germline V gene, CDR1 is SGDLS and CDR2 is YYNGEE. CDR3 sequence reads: CASSSDLGSYNEQFF. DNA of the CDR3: TGTGCCAGCAGCTCCGACTTGGGCTCCTACAATGAGCAGTTCTTC.

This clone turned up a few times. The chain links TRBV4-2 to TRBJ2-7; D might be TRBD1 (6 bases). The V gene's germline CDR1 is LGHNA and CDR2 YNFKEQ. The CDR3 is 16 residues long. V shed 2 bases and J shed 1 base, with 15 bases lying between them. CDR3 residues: CASSQSKGDPSYEQYF. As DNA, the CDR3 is TGTGCCAGCAGCCAAAGCAAGGGGGATCCTTCCTACGAGCAGTACTTC.

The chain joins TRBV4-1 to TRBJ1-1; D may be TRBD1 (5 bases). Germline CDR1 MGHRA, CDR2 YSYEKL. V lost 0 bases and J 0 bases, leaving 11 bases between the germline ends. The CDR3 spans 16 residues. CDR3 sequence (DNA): TGCGCCAGCAGCCAAGACACCAGGGAAGTGAACACTGAAGCTTTCTTT. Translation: CASSQDTREVNTEAFF.

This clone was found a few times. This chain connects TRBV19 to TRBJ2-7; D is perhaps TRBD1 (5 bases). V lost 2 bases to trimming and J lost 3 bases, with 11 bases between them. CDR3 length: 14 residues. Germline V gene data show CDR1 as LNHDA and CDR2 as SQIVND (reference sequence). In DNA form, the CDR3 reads TGTGCCAGTAGTATAAGTCCAGGGTACTACGAGCAGTACTTC. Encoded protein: CASSISPGYYEQYF. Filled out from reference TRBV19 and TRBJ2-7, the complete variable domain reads DGGITQSPKYLFRKEGQNVTLSCEQNLNHDAMYWYRQDPGQGLRLIYYSQIVNDFQKGDIAEGYSVSREKKESFPLTVTSAQKNPTAFYLCASSISPGYYEQYFGPGTRLTVT.

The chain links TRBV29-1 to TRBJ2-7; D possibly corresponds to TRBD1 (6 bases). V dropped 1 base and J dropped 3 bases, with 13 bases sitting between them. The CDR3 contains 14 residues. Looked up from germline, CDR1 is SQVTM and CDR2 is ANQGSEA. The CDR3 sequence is CSVEVLGRGYEQYF. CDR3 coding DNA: TGCAGCGTTGAAGTATTAGGCAGGGGCTACGAGCAGTACTTC.

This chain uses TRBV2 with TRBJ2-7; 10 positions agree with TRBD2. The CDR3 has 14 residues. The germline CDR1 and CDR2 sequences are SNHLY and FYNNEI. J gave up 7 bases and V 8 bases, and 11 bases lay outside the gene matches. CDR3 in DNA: TGTGCCAGCGCTATGAGCGGGAGGGGAGGGGAGCAGTACTTC. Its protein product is CASAMSGRGGEQYF.

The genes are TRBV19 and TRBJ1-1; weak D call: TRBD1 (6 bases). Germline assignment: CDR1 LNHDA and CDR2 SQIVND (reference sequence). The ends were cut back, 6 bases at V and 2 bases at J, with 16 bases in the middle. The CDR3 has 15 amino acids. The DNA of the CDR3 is TGTGCCAGTAGCCCGTTCGGACAGCTAAACACTGAAGCTTTCTTT. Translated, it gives CASSPFGQLNTEAFF. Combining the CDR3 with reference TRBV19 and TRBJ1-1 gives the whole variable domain DGGITQSPKYLFRKEGQNVTLSCEQNLNHDAMYWYRQDPGQGLRLIYYSQIVNDFQKGDIAEGYSVSREKKESFPLTVTSAQKNPTAFYLCASSPFGQLNTEAFFGQGTRLTVV.

CDR3 loop: CASSKAGATDTQYF. In DNA, the CDR3 is TGTGCCAGTAGTAAAGCGGGAGCTACAGATACGCAGTATTTT. The V gene is TRBV19, the J gene TRBJ2-3; 8 nucleotides line up with TRBD2. The CDR3 sequence is 14 residues long. Germline CDR1 reads LNHDA; CDR2 reads SQIVND (reference sequence). Trimming removed 4 bases from V and 3 bases from J; junction bases left unmatched: 3.

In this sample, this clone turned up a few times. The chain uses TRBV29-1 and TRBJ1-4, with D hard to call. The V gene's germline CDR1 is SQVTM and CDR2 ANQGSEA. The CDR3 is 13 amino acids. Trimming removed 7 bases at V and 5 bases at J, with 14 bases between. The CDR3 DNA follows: TGCAGCGCCACCAGCGAGTTAAATGAAAAACTGTTTTTT. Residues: CSATSELNEKLFF.